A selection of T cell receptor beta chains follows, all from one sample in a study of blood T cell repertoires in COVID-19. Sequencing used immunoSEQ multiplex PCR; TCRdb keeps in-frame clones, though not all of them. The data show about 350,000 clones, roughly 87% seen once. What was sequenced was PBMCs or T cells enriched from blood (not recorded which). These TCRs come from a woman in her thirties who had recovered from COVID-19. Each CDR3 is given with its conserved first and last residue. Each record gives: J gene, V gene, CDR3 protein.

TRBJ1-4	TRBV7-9	CASSLAGAEKLFF
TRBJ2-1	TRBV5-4	CASSSDNEQFF
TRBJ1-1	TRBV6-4	CASSARTGATEAFF
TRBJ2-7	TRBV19	CALRGPDYEQYF
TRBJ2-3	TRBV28	CASSSPGGDTQYF
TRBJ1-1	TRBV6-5	CASSTGVYTEAFF
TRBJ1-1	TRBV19	CASSMHRLNTEAFF
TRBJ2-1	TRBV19	CASSVSHNEQFF
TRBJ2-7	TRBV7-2	CASSADRRSYEQYF
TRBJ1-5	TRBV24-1	CATAASDRADSGPQHF
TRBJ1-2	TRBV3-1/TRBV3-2	CASSRPGQGGGYTF
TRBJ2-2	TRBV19	CASRGRENTGELFF
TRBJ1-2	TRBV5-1	CASSLANRGRTNYGYTF
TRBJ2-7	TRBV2	CASSETGREQYF
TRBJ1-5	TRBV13	CASSLGQYNQPQHF
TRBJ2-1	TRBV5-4	CASSLGTSGISYNEQFF
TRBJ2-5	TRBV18	CASSPLVEGQETQYF
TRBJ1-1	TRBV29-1	CSVALQGAGTEAFF
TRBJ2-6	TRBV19	CASSISMGSSPGANVLTF
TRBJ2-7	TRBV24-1	CATSPAGGLSHEQYF
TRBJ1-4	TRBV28	CASSSYYEKLFF
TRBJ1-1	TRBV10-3	CAISERQAEAFF
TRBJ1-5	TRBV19	CASSGRGSGNQPQHF
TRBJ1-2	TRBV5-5	CASSLMWELNYGYTF
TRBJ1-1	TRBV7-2	CASSLVYENTEAFF
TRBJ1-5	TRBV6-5	CASSLISGMSNQPQHF
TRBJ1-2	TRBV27	CASSFGQAGIGYTF
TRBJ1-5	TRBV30	CAWSLGSINQPQHF
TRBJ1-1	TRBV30	CAWSVPTGGWTEAFF
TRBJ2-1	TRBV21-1	CASSKECPLTSGRAQRLNEQFF
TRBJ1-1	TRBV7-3	CASSLQGAFTEAFF
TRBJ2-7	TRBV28	CASSSRLEQYF
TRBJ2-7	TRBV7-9	CASSRDLPQEQYF
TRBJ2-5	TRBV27	CASSFGQGTGQYF
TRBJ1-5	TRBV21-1	CASSKALGGQNYNQPQHF
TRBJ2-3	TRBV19	CASSITGTGTDTQYF
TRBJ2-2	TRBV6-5	CASSHGGNGELFF
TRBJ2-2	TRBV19	CASSTLAGGGAGELFF
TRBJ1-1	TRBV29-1	CSAQREGGADTEAFF
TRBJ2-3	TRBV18	CASSPNAQDTQYF
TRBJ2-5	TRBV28	CASSALGQETQYF
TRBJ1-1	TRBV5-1	CASSFGDSLRAEAFF